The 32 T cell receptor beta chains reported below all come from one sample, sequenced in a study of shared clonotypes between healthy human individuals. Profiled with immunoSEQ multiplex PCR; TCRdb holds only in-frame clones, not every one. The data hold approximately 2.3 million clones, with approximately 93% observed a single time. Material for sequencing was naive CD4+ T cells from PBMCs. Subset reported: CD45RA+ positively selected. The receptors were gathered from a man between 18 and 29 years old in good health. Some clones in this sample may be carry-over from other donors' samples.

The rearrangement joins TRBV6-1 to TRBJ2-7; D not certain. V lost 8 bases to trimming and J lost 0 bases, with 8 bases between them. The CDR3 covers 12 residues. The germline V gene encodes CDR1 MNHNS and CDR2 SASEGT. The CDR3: CASGRSSYEQYF. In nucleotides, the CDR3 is TGTGCCAGCGGGCGGTCCTCCTACGAGCAGTACTTC.

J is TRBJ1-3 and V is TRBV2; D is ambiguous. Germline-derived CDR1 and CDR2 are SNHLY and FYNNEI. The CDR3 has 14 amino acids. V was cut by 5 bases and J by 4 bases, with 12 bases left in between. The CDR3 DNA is TGTGCCAGCAGTCAAACCTTACAGGGAAACACCATATATTTT. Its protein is CASSQTLQGNTIYF.

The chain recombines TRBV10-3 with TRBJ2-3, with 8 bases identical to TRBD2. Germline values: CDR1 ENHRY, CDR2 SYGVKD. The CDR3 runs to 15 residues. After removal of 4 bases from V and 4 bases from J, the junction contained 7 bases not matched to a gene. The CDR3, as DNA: TGTGCCATCAGTGCTTCCCGGGAGGGTTCAGATACGCAGTATTTT. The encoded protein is CAISASREGSDTQYF.

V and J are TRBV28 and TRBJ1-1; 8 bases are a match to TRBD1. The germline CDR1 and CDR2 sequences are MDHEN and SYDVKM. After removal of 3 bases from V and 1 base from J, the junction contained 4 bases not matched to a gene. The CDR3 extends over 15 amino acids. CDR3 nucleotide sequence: TGTGCCAGCAGTTTCCAGGGGGCGTGGAACACTGAAGCTTTCTTT. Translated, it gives CASSFQGAWNTEAFF.

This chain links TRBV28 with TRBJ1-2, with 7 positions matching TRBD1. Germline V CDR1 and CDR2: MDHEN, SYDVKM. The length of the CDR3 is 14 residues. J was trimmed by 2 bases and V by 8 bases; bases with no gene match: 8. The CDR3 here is CASGLTGKNYGYTF. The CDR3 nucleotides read TGTGCCAGCGGGTTGACAGGGAAGAACTATGGCTACACCTTC.

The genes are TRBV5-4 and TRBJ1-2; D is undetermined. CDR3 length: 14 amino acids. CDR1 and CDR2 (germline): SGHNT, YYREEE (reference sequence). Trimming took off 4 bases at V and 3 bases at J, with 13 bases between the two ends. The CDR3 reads CASSKRTDHYGYTF. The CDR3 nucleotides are TGTGCCAGCAGCAAAAGGACGGACCACTATGGCTACACCTTC.

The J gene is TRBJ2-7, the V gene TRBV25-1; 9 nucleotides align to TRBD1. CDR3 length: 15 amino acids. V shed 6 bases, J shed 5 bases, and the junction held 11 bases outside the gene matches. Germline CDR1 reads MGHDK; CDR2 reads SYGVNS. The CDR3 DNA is TGTGCCAGCAGCGAGGGGACAGGGTTCTCGGACGAGCAGTACTTC. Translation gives CASSEGTGFSDEQYF.

The CDR3 nucleotides are TGTGCCAGCAGCCAGGACAGGGGTGAGACCCAGTACTTC. As protein: CASSQDRGETQYF. This chain links TRBV11-3 with TRBJ2-5, with 9 bases identical to TRBD1. The CDR3 spans 13 residues. Per germline, CDR1 SGHNT and CDR2 YENEEA. After removal of 5 bases from V and 5 bases from J, the junction contained 3 bases not matched to a gene.

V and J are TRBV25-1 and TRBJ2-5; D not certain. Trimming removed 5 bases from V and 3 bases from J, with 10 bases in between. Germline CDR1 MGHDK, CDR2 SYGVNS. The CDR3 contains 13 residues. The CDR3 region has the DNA TGTGCCAGCAGTCGTGGGGAAAAAGAGACCCAGTACTTC. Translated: CASSRGEKETQYF.

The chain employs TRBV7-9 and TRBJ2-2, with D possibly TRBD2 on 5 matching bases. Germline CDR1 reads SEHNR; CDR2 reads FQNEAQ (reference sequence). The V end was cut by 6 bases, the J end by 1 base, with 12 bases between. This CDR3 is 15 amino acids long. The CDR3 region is CASRGFSVNTGELFF. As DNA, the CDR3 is TGTGCCAGCAGAGGGTTTAGCGTGAACACCGGGGAGCTGTTTTTT.

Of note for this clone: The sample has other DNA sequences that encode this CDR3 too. The CDR3 here is CASSLRGPYEQYF. The CDR3 DNA is TGTGCCAGCAGTTTGCGGGGACCCTACGAGCAGTACTTC. The rearrangement uses TRBV28 and TRBJ2-7; D possibly corresponds to TRBD2 (6 bases). V shed 3 bases and J shed 2 bases, with 8 bases lying between them. The CDR3 length is 13 residues. Germline CDR1 is MDHEN and CDR2 is SYDVKM.

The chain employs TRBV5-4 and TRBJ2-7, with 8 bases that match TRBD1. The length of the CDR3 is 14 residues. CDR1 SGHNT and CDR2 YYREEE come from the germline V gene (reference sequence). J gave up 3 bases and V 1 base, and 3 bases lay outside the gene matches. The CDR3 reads CASSLSGGFYEQYF. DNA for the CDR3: TGTGCCAGCAGCTTGTCAGGGGGCTTCTACGAGCAGTACTTC. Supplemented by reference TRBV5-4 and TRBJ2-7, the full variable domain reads ETGVTQSPTHLIKTRGQQVTLRCSSQSGHNTVSWYQQALGQGPQFIFQYYREEENGRGNFPPRFSGLQFPNYSSELNVNALELDDSALYLCASSLSGGFYEQYFGPGTRLTVT.

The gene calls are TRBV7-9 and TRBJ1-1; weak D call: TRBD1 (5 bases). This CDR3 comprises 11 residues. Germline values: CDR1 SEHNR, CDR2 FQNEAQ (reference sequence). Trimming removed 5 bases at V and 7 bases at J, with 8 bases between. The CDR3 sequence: CASSRDGEAFF. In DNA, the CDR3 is TGTGCCAGCAGCCGGGACGGTGAAGCTTTCTTT.

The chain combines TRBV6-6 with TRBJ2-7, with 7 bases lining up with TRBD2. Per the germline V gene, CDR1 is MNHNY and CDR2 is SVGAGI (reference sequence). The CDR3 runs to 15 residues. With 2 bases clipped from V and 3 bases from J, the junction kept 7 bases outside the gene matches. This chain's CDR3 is CASSYTGLGSYEQYF. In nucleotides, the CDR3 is TGTGCCAGCAGTTACACCGGACTAGGAAGCTACGAGCAGTACTTC.

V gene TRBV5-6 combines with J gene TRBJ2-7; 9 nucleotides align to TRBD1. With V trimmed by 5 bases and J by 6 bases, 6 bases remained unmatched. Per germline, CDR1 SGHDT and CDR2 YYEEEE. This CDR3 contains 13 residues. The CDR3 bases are TGTGCCAGCAGAGATCGACAGGGGGGCGAGCAGTACTTC. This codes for CASRDRQGGEQYF.

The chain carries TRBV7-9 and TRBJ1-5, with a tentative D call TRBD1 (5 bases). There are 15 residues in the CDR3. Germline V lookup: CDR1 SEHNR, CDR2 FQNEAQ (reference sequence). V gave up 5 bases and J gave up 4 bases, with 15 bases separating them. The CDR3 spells CASSPPSAGNQPQHF. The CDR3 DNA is TGTGCCAGCAGCCCACCCTCCGCAGGGAATCAGCCCCAGCATTTT. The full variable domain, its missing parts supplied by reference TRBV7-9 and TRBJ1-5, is DTGVSQNPRHKITKRGQNVTFRCDPISEHNRLYWYRQTLGQGPEFLTYFQNEAQLEKSRLLSDRFSAERPKGSFSTLEIQRTEQGDSAMYLCASSPPSAGNQPQHFGDGTRLSIL.

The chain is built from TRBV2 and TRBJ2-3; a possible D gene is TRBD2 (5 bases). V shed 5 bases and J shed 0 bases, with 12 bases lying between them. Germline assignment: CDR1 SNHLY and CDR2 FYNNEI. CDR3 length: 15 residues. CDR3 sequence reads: CASSSLALSTDTQYF. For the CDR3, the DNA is TGTGCCAGCAGTTCCCTAGCACTTAGCACAGATACGCAGTATTTT.

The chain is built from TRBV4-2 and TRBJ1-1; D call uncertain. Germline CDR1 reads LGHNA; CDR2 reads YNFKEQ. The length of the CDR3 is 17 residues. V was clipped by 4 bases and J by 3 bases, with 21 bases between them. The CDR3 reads CASSPDSVGGAYTEAFF. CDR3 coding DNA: TGTGCCAGCAGCCCAGACTCCGTTGGCGGCGCATACACTGAAGCTTTCTTT.

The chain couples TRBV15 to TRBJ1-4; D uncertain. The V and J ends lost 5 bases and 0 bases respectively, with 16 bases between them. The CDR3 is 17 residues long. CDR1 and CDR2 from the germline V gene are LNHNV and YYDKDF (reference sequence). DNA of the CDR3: TGTGCCACCAGCCGAACCCGAGACGGAGCAACTAATGAAAAACTGTTTTTT. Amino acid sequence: CATSRTRDGATNEKLFF.

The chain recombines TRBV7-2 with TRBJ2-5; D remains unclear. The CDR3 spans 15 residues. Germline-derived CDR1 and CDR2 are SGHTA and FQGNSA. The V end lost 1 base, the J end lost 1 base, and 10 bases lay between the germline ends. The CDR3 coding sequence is TGTGCCAGCAGCTTAGAGGTTGCGACCCAAGAGACCCAGTACTTC. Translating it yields CASSLEVATQETQYF.

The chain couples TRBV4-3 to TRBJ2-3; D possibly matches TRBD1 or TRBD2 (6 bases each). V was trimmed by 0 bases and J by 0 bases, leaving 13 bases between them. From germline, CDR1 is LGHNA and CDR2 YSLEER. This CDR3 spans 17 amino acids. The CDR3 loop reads CASSQDEGGTSTDTQYF. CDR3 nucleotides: TGCGCCAGCAGCCAAGATGAGGGGGGAACTAGCACAGATACGCAGTATTTT.

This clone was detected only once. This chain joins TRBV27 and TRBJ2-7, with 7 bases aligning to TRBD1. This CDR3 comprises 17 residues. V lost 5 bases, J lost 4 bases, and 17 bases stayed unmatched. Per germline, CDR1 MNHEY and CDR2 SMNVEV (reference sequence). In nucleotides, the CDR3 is TGTGCCAGCAGTCCCATTTGGGCAGGGGGATCCCTATACGAGCAGTACTTC. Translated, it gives CASSPIWAGGSLYEQYF.

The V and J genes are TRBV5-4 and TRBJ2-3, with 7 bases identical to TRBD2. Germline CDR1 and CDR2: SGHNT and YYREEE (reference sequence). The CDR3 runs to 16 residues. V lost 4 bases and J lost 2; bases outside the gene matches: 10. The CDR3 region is CASSPRQRGYTDTQYF. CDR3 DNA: TGTGCCAGCAGCCCACGGCAGCGGGGATACACAGATACGCAGTATTTT.

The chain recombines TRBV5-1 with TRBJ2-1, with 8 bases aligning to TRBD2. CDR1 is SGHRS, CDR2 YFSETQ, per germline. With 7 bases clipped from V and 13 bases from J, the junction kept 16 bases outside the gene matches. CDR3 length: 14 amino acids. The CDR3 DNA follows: TGCGCCAGCGGAGGTGGGACTAGGCTTTCGTCCCAGTTCTTC. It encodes CASGGGTRLSSQFF.

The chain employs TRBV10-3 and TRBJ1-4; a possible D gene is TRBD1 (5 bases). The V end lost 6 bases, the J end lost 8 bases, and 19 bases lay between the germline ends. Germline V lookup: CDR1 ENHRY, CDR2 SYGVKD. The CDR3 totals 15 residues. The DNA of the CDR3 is TGTGCCATCAGCCGGGGCGGCCCGAGTAGGGAAAAACTGTTTTTT. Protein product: CAISRGGPSREKLFF.

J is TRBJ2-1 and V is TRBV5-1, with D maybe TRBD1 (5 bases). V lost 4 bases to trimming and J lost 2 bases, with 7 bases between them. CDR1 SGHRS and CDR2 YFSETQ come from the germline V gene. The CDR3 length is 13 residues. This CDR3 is CASSQDTYNEQFF. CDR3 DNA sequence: TGCGCCAGCAGCCAGGACACCTACAATGAGCAGTTCTTC.

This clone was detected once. The CDR3 reads CASSLDKATNEKLFF. CDR3 bases: TGTGCCAGCAGCTTGGATAAGGCAACTAATGAAAAACTGTTTTTT. The V and J genes are TRBV5-8 and TRBJ1-4; D remains unclear. This CDR3 is 15 amino acids long. V shed 0 bases and J shed 0 bases, with 6 bases lying between them. Germline V CDR1 and CDR2: SGHTS, YDEGEE.

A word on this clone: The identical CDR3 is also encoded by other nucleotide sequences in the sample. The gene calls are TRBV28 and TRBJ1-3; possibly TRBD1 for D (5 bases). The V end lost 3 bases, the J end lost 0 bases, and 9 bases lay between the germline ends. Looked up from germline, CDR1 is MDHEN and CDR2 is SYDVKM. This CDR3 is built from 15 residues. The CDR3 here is CASSFGGYSGNTIYF. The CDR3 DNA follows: TGTGCCAGCAGTTTTGGGGGGTACTCTGGAAACACCATATATTTT.

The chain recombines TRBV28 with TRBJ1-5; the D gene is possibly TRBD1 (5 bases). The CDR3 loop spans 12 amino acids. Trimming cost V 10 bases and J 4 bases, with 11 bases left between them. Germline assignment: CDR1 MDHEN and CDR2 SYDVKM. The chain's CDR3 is CATDSWNQPQHF. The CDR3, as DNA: TGTGCCACCGACAGTTGGAATCAGCCCCAGCATTTT.

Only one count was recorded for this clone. As DNA, the CDR3 is TGTGCCAGCAGTTTATCTGGAGGACGGGAGACCCAGTACTTC. Translated, it gives CASSLSGGRETQYF. The V gene is TRBV6-5, the J gene TRBJ2-5; the D gene is possibly TRBD2 (5 bases). This CDR3 comprises 14 residues. CDR1 is MNHEY, CDR2 SVGAGI, per germline. Deletions cut 4 bases from V and 5 bases from J, with 14 bases between.

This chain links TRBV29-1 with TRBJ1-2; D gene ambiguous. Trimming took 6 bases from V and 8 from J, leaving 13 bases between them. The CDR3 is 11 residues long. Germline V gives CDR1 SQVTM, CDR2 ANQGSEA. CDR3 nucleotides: TGCAGCGTGGGCGGGTGGCTAGGCTACACCTTC. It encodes CSVGGWLGYTF.

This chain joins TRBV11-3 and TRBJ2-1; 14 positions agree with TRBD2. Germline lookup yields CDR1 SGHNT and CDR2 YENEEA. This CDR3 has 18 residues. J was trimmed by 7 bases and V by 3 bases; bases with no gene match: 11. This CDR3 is CASSLSGLAGVGRNEQFF. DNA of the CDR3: TGTGCCAGCAGCTTGTCGGGACTAGCGGGAGTTGGTCGGAATGAGCAGTTCTTC. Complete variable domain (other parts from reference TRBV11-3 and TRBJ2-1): EAGVVQSPRYKIIEKKQPVAFWCNPISGHNTLYWYLQNLGQGPELLIRYENEEAVDDSQLPKDRFSAERLKGVDSTLKIQPAELGDSAVYLCASSLSGLAGVGRNEQFFGPGTRLTVL.